This T cell receptor beta chain was documented in a study of blood T cell repertoires in COVID-19. CDR1 is SNHLY and CDR2 is FYNNEI in the germline V gene. The CDR3 totals 15 residues. V trimming: 6 bases; J trimming: 4 bases; junction bases outside the gene matches: 10. Seattle participants joined during active infection and were tracked over time. Using immunoSEQ multiplex PCR, the repertoire was profiled, and TCRdb retains in-frame clones only, with some absent. The table has 150,000 or so clones, about 85% seen once; the top ten hold over 0.55%. This receptor was obtained from a man between 60 and 75 years old with COVID-19, enrolled during active disease. The sequenced material came from peripheral blood. The chain joins TRBV2 to TRBJ1-2; TRBD1 aligns across 8 bases. The CDR3 loop reads CASRPPGQVSYGYTF. The CDR3 DNA is TGTGCCAGCAGGCCCCCGGGACAGGTTAGCTATGGCTACACCTTC.